This section outlines one TCR beta chain sequence together with its context. The CDR3 loop spans 15 amino acids. The germline gives CDR1 SGDLS, CDR2 YYNGEE. The trim removed 3 bases at V and 7 bases at J, leaving 9 bases unmatched. The protocol was immunoSEQ multiplex PCR, while the TCRdb copy is restricted to in-frame clones and leaves out a portion. In the table there are 250,000 to 350,000 clones, roughly 88% of which are singletons. This record comes from a study of blood T cell repertoires in COVID-19. Study-wide context: COVID-19 samples, acute and convalescent, were from the United States, Italy and Spain. Nucleic acid was either cDNA or gDNA, and it came from T cells, B-cell-depleted T cells, or PBMCs.

Material for sequencing was peripheral blood. The clonotype comes from a young woman with active or convalescent COVID-19. The chain uses TRBV9 and TRBJ1-5; the match to TRBD1 covers 8 bases. For the CDR3, the DNA is TGTGCCAGCAGCGCCACAGGGGGTACCCAACAGCCCCAGCATTTT. Protein product: CASSATGGTQQPQHF.